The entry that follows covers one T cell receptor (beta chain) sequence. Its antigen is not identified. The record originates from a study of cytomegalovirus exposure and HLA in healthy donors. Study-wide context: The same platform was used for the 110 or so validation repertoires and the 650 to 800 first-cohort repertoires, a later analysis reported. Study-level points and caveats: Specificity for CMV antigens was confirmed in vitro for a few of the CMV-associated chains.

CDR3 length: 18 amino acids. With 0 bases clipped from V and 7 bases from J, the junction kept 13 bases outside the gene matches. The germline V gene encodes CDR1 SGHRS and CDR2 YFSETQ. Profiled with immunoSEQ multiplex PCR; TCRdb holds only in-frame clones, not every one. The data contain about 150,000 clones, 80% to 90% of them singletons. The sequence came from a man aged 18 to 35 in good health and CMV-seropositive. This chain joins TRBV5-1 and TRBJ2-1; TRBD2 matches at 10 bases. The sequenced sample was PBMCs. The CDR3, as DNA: TGCGCCAGCAGCTTGGAGGGCTCCCTAGCGGGGGTGAGGAATGAGCAGTTCTTC. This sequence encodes CASSLEGSLAGVRNEQFF. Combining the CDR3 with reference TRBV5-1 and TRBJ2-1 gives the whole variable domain KAGVTQTPRYLIKTRGQQVTLSCSPISGHRSVSWYQQTPGQGLQFLFEYFSETQRNKGNFPGRFSGRQFSNSRSEMNVSTLELGDSALYLCASSLEGSLAGVRNEQFFGPGTRLTVL.